This T cell receptor (beta chain) was documented in a study of monozygotic twins with inflammatory bowel disease. In germline, CDR1 is SEHNR, CDR2 FQNEAQ (reference sequence). The length of the CDR3 is 13 residues. Notes on the study in general: Clonotype sharing was lower in IBD patients than healthy twins, most markedly with disease activity. The study found lower TCRbeta diversity (inverse Simpson) in IBD patients than in healthy co-twins.

The UMIs contained a 6-nucleotide sample barcode. They were added by template switching during cDNA synthesis. Amplification used two nested PCRs: around 17 cycles, then 8 to 10 cycles, on TCRalpha/TCRbeta cDNA. From its re-call of the 5' RACE reads, TCRdb lists each CDR3 protein once, without DNA. The clone table shows under 350,000 distinct CDR3 sequences, with the ten largest holding over 5.5%. Regarding this clonotype: What it recognizes is unknown.

The clonotype was recovered from a human donor with ulcerative colitis or Crohn's disease, or a healthy co-twin of an affected twin (not recorded which). V usage is TRBV7-9 and J usage is TRBJ1-5. Material: blood. CDR3 amino acids: CASSLDGTQPQHF.